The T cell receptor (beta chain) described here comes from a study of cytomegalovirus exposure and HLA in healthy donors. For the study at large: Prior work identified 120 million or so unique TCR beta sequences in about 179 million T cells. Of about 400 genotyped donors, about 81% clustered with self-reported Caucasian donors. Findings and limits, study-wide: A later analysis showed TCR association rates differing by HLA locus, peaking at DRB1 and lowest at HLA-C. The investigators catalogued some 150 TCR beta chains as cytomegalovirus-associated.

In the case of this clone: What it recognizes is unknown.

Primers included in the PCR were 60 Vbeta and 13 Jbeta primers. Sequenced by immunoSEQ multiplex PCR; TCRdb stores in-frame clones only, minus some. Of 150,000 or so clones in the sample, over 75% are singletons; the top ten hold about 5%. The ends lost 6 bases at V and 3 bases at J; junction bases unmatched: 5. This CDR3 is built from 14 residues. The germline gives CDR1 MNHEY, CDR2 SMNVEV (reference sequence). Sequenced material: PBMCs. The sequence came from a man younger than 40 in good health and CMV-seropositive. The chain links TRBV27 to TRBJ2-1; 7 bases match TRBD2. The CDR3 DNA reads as TGTGCCAGCAGCTCGGGACTACTCTACAATGAGCAGTTCTTC. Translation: CASSSGLLYNEQFF.